Listed below are T cell receptor beta chains from one sample, sequenced in a study of blood T cell repertoires in COVID-19. The assay was immunoSEQ multiplex PCR, and TCRdb's table has in-frame clones only and misses some. The sample consists of about 120,000 clones, roughly 84% of them appearing once. The sequencing input was peripheral blood. The source is a man aged 55 to 70 with acute or convalescent COVID-19. Both conserved end residues are trimmed from each CDR3.

J gene: TRBJ2-5
V gene: TRBV12-3/TRBV12-4
CDR3 length: 11
CDR3 protein: ASSFEDSPPQY

J gene: TRBJ1-5
V gene: TRBV10-3
CDR3 length: 13
CDR3 protein: AISELADSNQPQH

J gene: TRBJ2-1
V gene: TRBV27
CDR3 length: 12
CDR3 protein: ASSFLGQGGEQF

J gene: TRBJ2-5
V gene: TRBV6-2/TRBV6-3
CDR3 length: 13
CDR3 protein: ASSYGLSGQETQY

J gene: TRBJ2-7
V gene: TRBV7-8
CDR3 length: 13
CDR3 protein: ASSLARTGLYEQY

J gene: TRBJ2-6
V gene: TRBV7-8
CDR3 length: 14
CDR3 protein: ASRSTGAPGANVLT

J gene: TRBJ2-2
V gene: TRBV5-1
CDR3 length: 15
CDR3 protein: ASSAPAGAFRTGELF

J gene: TRBJ2-7
V gene: TRBV3-1/TRBV3-2
CDR3 length: 12
CDR3 protein: ASSQGQGNYEQY

J gene: TRBJ2-2
V gene: TRBV7-2
CDR3 length: 12
CDR3 protein: ASSPGVLTGELF

J gene: TRBJ2-7
V gene: TRBV24-1
CDR3 length: 11
CDR3 protein: ATSAGQATEQY

J gene: TRBJ1-1
V gene: TRBV10-3
CDR3 length: 13
CDR3 protein: AISESNRGLTEAF

J gene: TRBJ1-6
V gene: TRBV9
CDR3 length: 11
CDR3 protein: ASSATYNSPLH

J gene: TRBJ2-1
V gene: TRBV11-2
CDR3 length: 15
CDR3 protein: ASSFELSGGSYNEQF

J gene: TRBJ1-5
V gene: TRBV30
CDR3 length: 11
CDR3 protein: AWRGTDGQPQH

J gene: TRBJ1-2
V gene: TRBV27
CDR3 length: 11
CDR3 protein: ATRTGGNYGYT

J gene: TRBJ2-1
V gene: TRBV29-1
CDR3 length: 10
CDR3 protein: SVRQNNNEQF

J gene: TRBJ2-1
V gene: TRBV11-2
CDR3 length: 13
CDR3 protein: ASSRSGSSYNEQF

J gene: TRBJ2-5
V gene: TRBV7-9
CDR3 length: 13
CDR3 protein: ASSLSGTGQETQY

J gene: TRBJ2-1
V gene: TRBV7-9
CDR3 length: 11
CDR3 protein: ASLAGENNEQF

J gene: TRBJ1-2
V gene: TRBV6-6
CDR3 length: 13
CDR3 protein: ASTPREGGWYGYT

J gene: TRBJ1-2
V gene: TRBV10-2
CDR3 length: 11
CDR3 protein: ASSEIGDYGYT

J gene: TRBJ2-5
V gene: TRBV18
CDR3 length: 11
CDR3 protein: ASSPRSGETQY

J gene: TRBJ2-3
V gene: TRBV6-2/TRBV6-3
CDR3 length: 14
CDR3 protein: ASSRTDGSPTDTQY

J gene: TRBJ1-2
V gene: TRBV7-2
CDR3 length: 14
CDR3 protein: ASSFNAGTGNYGYT

J gene: TRBJ2-5
V gene: TRBV9
CDR3 length: 13
CDR3 protein: ASSPKAGGPETQY

J gene: TRBJ1-3
V gene: TRBV6-5
CDR3 length: 13
CDR3 protein: ASSPRTGSGNTIY

J gene: TRBJ2-7
V gene: TRBV27
CDR3 length: 12
CDR3 protein: ASSGDRVLYEQY

J gene: TRBJ1-5
V gene: TRBV15
CDR3 length: 12
CDR3 protein: ATSRVQSNQPQH

J gene: TRBJ2-2
V gene: TRBV6-1
CDR3 length: 12
CDR3 protein: ASSDRLNTGELF

J gene: TRBJ2-1
V gene: TRBV5-1
CDR3 length: 14
CDR3 protein: ASSLGGLAGYNEQF

J gene: TRBJ2-5
V gene: TRBV11-2
CDR3 length: 11
CDR3 protein: ASSFYGGETQY

J gene: TRBJ2-1
V gene: TRBV5-1
CDR3 length: 14
CDR3 protein: ASSIGLAGGGYEQF

J gene: TRBJ1-3
V gene: TRBV27
CDR3 length: 12
CDR3 protein: ASSTTGQGNTIY

J gene: TRBJ2-3
V gene: TRBV28
CDR3 length: 9
CDR3 protein: ASSVTDTQY

J gene: TRBJ2-5
V gene: TRBV19
CDR3 length: 14
CDR3 protein: ASSLTQTTRGETQY

J gene: TRBJ1-1
V gene: TRBV4-3
CDR3 length: 11
CDR3 protein: ASSQDRGRIAF

J gene: TRBJ2-3
V gene: TRBV3-1/TRBV3-2
CDR3 length: 11
CDR3 protein: ASSPGDTDTQY

J gene: TRBJ2-4
V gene: TRBV19
CDR3 length: 16
CDR3 protein: ASRTGDRVQGAKNIQY

J gene: TRBJ2-5
V gene: TRBV11-3
CDR3 length: 14
CDR3 protein: ASSLSMGVRGETQY

J gene: TRBJ2-3
V gene: TRBV27
CDR3 length: 13
CDR3 protein: ASSLYAGVADTQY

J gene: TRBJ1-1
V gene: TRBV13
CDR3 length: 12
CDR3 protein: ASSFLAGGTEAF

J gene: TRBJ2-6
V gene: TRBV28
CDR3 length: 14
CDR3 protein: ASTYSTAAGANVLT

J gene: TRBJ2-4
V gene: TRBV4-1
CDR3 length: 13
CDR3 protein: ASSQEGVGVGIQY

J gene: TRBJ2-5
V gene: TRBV25-1
CDR3 length: 12
CDR3 protein: ASSGSGGRETQY

J gene: TRBJ2-5
V gene: TRBV18
CDR3 length: 12
CDR3 protein: ASSPPRGQETQY

J gene: TRBJ2-7
V gene: TRBV5-1
CDR3 length: 12
CDR3 protein: ASSHSGTSNEQY

J gene: TRBJ1-1
V gene: TRBV9
CDR3 length: 12
CDR3 protein: ASSALGQAGEAF

J gene: TRBJ2-3
V gene: TRBV19
CDR3 length: 12
CDR3 protein: ASTQQGFTDTQY

J gene: TRBJ1-5
V gene: TRBV18
CDR3 length: 16
CDR3 protein: ASSPRSEGVYSNQPQH

J gene: TRBJ2-3
V gene: TRBV10-2
CDR3 length: 9
CDR3 protein: ASTEADTQY

J gene: TRBJ2-7
V gene: TRBV2
CDR3 length: 14
CDR3 protein: ASSAGLAGPSYEQY

J gene: TRBJ2-1
V gene: TRBV3-1/TRBV3-2
CDR3 length: 15
CDR3 protein: ASSQDPRQGIYNEQF

J gene: TRBJ2-1
V gene: TRBV7-2
CDR3 length: 16
CDR3 protein: ASRPGQRGGMNYNEQF

J gene: TRBJ1-2
V gene: TRBV4-2
CDR3 length: 11
CDR3 protein: ASSLWGRGGYT

J gene: TRBJ2-1
V gene: TRBV4-3
CDR3 length: 13
CDR3 protein: ASSQAGASYNEQF

J gene: TRBJ1-5
V gene: TRBV3-1/TRBV3-2
CDR3 length: 13
CDR3 protein: ASSSSDRANQPQH

J gene: TRBJ2-7
V gene: TRBV28
CDR3 length: 15
CDR3 protein: ASSRGIGTSGRAPKY

J gene: TRBJ2-5
V gene: TRBV5-6
CDR3 length: 13
CDR3 protein: ASSWGTLGGETQY

J gene: TRBJ2-1
V gene: TRBV19
CDR3 length: 15
CDR3 protein: ASNDPAGGTRYYEQF